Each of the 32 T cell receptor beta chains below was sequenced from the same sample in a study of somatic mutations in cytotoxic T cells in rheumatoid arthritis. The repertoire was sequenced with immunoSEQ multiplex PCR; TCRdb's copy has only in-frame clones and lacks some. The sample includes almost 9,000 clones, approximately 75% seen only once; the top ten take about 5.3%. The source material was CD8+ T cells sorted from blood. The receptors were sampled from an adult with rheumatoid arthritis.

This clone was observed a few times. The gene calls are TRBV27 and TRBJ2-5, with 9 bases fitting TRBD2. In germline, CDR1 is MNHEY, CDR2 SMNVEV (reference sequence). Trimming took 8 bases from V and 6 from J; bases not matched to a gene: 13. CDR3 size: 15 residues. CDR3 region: CASLPGGGALQTQYF. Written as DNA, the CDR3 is TGTGCCAGCCTCCCAGGCGGGGGGGCCTTGCAGACCCAGTACTTC.

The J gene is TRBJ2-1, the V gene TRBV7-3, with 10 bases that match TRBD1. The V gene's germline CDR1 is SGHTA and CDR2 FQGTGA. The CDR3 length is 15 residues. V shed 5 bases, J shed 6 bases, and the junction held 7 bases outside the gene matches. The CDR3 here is CASSPGTGDGNEQFF. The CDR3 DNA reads TGTGCCAGCAGCCCCGGGACAGGGGACGGCAATGAGCAGTTCTTC.

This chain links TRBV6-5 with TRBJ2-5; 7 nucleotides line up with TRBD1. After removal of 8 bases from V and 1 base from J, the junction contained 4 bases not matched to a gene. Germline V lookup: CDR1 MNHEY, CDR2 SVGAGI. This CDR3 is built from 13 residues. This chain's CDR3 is CASEPGGQETQYF. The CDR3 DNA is TGTGCCAGCGAACCAGGGGGCCAAGAGACCCAGTACTTC.

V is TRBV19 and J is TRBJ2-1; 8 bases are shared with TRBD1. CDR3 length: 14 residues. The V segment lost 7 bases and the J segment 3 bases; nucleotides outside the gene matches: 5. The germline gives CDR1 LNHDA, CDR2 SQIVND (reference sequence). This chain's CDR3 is CASKTGTGYNEQFF. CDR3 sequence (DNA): TGTGCCAGTAAAACCGGGACAGGCTACAATGAGCAGTTCTTC.

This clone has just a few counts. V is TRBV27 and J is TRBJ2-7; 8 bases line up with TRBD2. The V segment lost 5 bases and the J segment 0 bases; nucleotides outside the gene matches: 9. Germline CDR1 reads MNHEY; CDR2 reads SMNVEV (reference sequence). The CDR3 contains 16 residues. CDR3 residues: CASSVSGIWSSYEQYF. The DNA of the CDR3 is TGTGCCAGCAGTGTTAGCGGGATCTGGAGCTCCTACGAGCAGTACTTC.

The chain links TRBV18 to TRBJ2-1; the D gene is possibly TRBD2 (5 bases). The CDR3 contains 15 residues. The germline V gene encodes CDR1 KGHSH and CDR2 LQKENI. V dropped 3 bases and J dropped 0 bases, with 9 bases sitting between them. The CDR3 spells CASSPFGSSYNEQFF. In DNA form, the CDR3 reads TGTGCCAGCTCACCCTTTGGGAGCTCCTACAATGAGCAGTTCTTC. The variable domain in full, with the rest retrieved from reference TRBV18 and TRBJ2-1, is NAGVMQNPRHLVRRRGQEARLRCSPMKGHSHVYWYRQLPEEGLKFMVYLQKENIIDESGMPKERFSAEFPKEGPSILRIQQVVRGDSAAYFCASSPFGSSYNEQFFGPGTRLTVL.

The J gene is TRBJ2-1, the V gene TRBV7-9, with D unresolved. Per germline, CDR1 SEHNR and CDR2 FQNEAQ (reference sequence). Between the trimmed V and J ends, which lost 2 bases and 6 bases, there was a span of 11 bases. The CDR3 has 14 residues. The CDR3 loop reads CASSLNLGVNEQFF. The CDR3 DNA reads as TGTGCCAGCAGCTTAAACCTTGGGGTCAATGAGCAGTTCTTC.

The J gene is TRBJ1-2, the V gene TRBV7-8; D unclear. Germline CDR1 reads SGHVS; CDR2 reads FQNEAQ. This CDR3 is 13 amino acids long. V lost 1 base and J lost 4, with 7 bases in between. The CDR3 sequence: CASSLVESYGYTF. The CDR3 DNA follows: TGTGCCAGCAGCTTAGTGGAGTCCTATGGCTACACCTTC.

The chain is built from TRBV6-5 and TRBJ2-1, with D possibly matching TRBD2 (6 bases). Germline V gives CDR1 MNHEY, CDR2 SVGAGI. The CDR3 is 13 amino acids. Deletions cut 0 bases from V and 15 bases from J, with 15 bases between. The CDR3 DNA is TGTGCCAGCAGTTACTCCGGAGGGCCAACCAGGTTCTTC. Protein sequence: CASSYSGGPTRFF.

This chain's CDR3 is CASSFFRDSNQPQHF. CDR3 nucleotides: TGTGCCAGCAGTTTCTTCCGGGATAGCAATCAGCCCCAGCATTTT. This chain joins TRBV28 and TRBJ1-5; D remains ambiguous. V was clipped by 3 bases and J by 0 bases, with 9 bases between them. This CDR3 is 15 amino acids long. The germline V gene encodes CDR1 MDHEN and CDR2 SYDVKM. The variable domain in full, completed from reference TRBV28 and TRBJ1-5, reads DVKVTQSSRYLVKRTGEKVFLECVQDMDHENMFWYRQDPGLGLRLIYFSYDVKMKEKGDIPEGYSVSREKKERFSLILESASTNQTSMYLCASSFFRDSNQPQHFGDGTRLSIL.

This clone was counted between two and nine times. DNA of the CDR3: TGTGCCAGCACCAAGACCGGACACAATCAGCCCCAGCATTTT. Residues: CASTKTGHNQPQHF. The V gene is TRBV28, the J gene TRBJ1-5; tentative D call: TRBD1 (5 bases). V lost 7 bases to trimming and J lost 3 bases, with 13 bases between them. Looked up from germline, CDR1 is MDHEN and CDR2 is SYDVKM. The CDR3 is made up of 14 amino acids.

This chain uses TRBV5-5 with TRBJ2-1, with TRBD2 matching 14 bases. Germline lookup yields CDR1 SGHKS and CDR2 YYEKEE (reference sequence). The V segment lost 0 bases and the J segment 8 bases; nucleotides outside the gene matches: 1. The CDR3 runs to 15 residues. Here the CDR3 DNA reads TGTGCCAGCAGCTTGGGACTAGCGGGAGGGGATGAGCAGTTCTTC. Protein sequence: CASSLGLAGGDEQFF. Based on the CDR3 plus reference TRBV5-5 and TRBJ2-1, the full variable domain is DAGVTQSPTHLIKTRGQQVTLRCSPISGHKSVSWYQQVLGQGPQFIFQYYEKEERGRGNFPDRFSARQFPNYSSELNVNALLLGDSALYLCASSLGLAGGDEQFFGPGTRLTVL.

CDR3 protein: CASSLFGGSSTDTQYF. CDR3 coding DNA: TGTGCCAGCAGCCTGTTTGGCGGCTCGAGCACAGATACGCAGTATTTT. The chain is built from TRBV7-6 and TRBJ2-3; D gene uncertain. CDR3 length: 16 residues. Germline values: CDR1 SGHVS, CDR2 FNYEAQ. The ends were cut back, 5 bases at V and 0 bases at J, with 15 bases in the middle.

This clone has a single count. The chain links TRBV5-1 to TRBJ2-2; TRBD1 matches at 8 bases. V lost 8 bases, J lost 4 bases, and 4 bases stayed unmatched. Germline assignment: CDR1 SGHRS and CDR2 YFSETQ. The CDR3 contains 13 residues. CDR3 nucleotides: TGCGCCAGTCGGACAGGGCCCACCGGGGAGCTGTTTTTT. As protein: CASRTGPTGELFF.

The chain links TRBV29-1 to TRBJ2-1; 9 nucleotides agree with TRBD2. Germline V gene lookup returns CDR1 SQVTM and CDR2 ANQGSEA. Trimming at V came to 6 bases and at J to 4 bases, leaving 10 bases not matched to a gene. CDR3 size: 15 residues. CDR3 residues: CSVPGLSGGYNEQFF. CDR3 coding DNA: TGCAGCGTCCCCGGACTAAGCGGGGGGTACAATGAGCAGTTCTTC.

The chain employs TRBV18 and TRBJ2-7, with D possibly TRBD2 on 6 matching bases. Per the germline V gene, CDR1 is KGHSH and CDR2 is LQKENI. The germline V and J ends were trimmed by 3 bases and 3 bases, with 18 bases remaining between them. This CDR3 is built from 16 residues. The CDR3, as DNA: TGTGCCAGCTCACCTTTGAGCGGATCCGGGGGCTACGAGCAGTACTTC. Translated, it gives CASSPLSGSGGYEQYF.

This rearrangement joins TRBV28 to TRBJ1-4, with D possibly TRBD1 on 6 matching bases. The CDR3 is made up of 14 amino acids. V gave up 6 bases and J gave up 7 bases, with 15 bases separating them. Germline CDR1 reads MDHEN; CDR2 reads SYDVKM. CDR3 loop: CASRPGQWGEKLFF. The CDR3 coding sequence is TGTGCCAGCAGGCCGGGACAATGGGGTGAAAAACTGTTTTTT.

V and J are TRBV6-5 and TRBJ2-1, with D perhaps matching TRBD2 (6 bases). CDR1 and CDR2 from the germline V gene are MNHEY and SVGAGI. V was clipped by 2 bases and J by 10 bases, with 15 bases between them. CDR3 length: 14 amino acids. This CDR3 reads CASSYAGPAGEQFF. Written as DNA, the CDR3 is TGTGCCAGCAGTTACGCCGGACCCGCGGGGGAGCAGTTCTTC.

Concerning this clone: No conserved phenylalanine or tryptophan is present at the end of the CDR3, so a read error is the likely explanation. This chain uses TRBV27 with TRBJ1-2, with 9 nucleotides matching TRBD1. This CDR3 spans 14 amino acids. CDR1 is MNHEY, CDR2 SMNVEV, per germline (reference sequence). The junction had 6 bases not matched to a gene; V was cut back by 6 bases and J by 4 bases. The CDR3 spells CASRPGQGIYGYTS. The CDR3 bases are TGTGCCAGCAGACCGGGACAGGGAATCTATGGCTACACCTCC.

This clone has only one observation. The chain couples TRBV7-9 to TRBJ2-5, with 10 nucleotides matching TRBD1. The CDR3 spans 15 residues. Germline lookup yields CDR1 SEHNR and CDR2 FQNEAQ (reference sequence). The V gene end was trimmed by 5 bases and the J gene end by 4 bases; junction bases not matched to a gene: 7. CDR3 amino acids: CASSPQTGGLETQYF. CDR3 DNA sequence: TGTGCCAGCAGCCCCCAGACAGGGGGCTTAGAGACCCAGTACTTC. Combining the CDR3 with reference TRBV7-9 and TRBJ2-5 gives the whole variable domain DTGVSQNPRHKITKRGQNVTFRCDPISEHNRLYWYRQTLGQGPEFLTYFQNEAQLEKSRLLSDRFSAERPKGSFSTLEIQRTEQGDSAMYLCASSPQTGGLETQYFGPGTRLLVL.

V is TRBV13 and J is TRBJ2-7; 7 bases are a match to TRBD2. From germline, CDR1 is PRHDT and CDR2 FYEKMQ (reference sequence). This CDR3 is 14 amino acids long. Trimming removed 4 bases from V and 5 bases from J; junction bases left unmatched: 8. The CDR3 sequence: CASSSWEGPHEQYF. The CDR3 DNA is TGTGCCAGCAGCTCGTGGGAGGGCCCCCACGAGCAGTACTTC.

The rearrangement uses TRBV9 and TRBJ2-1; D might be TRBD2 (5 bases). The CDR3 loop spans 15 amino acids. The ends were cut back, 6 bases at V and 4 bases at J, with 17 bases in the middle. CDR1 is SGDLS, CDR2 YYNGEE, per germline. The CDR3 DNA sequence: TGTGCCAGCAACCCCAGCGGAGCTTATTACAATGAGCAGTTCTTC. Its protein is CASNPSGAYYNEQFF.

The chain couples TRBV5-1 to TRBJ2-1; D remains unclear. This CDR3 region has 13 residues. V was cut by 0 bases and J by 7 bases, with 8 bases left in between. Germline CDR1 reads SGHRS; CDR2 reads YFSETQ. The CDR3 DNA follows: TGCGCCAGCAGCTTGGCGGCTTTGAATGAGCAGTTCTTC. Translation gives CASSLAALNEQFF.

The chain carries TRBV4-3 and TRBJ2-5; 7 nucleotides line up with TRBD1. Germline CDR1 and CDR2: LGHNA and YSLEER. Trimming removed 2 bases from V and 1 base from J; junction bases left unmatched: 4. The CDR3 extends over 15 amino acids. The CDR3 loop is CASSQTGAPQETQYF. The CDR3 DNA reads TGCGCCAGCAGCCAAACAGGGGCCCCCCAAGAGACCCAGTACTTC.

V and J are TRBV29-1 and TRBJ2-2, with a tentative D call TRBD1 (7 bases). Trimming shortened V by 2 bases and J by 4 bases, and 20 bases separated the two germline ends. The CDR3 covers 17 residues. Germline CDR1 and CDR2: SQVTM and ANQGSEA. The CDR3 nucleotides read TGCAGCGTTGAAAGTAGAGGAGGGGGCGAAGGCACCGGGGAGCTGTTTTTT. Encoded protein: CSVESRGGGEGTGELFF.

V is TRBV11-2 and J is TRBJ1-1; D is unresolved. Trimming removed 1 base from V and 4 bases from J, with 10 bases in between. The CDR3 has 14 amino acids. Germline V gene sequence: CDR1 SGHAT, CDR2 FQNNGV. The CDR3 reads CASSLGGPSTEAFF. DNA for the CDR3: TGTGCCAGCAGCTTAGGAGGGCCAAGCACTGAAGCTTTCTTT.

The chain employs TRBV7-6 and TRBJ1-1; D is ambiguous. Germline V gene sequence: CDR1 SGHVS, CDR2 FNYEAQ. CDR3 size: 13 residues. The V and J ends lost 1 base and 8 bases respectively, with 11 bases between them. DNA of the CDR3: TGTGCCAGCAGCTTAGGTATAGGCCGAGAAGCTTTCTTT. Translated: CASSLGIGREAFF. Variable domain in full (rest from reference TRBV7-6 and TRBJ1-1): GAGVSQSPRYKVTKRGQDVALRCDPISGHVSLYWYRQALGQGPEFLTYFNYEAQQDKSGLPNDRFSAERPEGSISTLTIQRTEQRDSAMYRCASSLGIGREAFFGQGTRLTVV.

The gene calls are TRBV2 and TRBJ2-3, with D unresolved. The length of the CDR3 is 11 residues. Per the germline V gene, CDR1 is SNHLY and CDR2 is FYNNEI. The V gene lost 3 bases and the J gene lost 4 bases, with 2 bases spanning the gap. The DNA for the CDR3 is TGTGCCAGCAGTGAGGCAGATACGCAGTATTTT. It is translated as CASSEADTQYF.

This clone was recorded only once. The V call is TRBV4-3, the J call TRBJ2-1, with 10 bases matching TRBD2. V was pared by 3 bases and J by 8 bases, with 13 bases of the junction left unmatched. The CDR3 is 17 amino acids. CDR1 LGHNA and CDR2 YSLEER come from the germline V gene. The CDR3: CASSHFPSSGSEDEQFF. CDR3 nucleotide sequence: TGCGCCAGCAGCCATTTCCCATCTAGCGGGAGTGAAGATGAGCAGTTCTTC.

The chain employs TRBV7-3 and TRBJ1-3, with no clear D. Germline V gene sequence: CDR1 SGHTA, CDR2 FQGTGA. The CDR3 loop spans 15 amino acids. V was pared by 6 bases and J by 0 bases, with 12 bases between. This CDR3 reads CASRPEDHSGNTIYF. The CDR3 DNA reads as TGTGCCAGCAGGCCTGAGGATCACTCTGGAAACACCATATATTTT. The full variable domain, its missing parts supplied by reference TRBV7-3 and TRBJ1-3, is GAGVSQTPSNKVTEKGKYVELRCDPISGHTALYWYRQSLGQGPEFLIYFQGTGAADDSGLPNDRFFAVRPEGSVSTLKIQRTERGDSAVYLCASRPEDHSGNTIYFGEGSWLTVV.

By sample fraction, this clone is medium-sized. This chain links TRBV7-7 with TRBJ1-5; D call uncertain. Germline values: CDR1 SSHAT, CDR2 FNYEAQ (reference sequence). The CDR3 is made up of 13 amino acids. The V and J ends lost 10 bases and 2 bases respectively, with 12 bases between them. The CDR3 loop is CAKVGQGNQPQHF. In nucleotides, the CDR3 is TGTGCCAAGGTAGGCCAGGGCAATCAGCCCCAGCATTTT.

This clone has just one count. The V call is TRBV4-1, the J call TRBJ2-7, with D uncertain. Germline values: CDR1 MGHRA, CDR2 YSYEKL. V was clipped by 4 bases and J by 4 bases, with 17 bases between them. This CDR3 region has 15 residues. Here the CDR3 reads CASSLISGSEYEQYF. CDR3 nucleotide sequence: TGCGCCAGCAGCCTGATCTCGGGTTCCGAGTACGAGCAGTACTTC.